The 30 T cell receptor beta chains in this list originate from one sample, sequenced in a study of read filtering for tumor transcriptome and immune sequencing. This library used 300 to 500 ng RNA and molecular barcoded adaptors spanning alpha/delta and beta/gamma chains. Each CDR3 protein is one row after TCRdb ran MiXCR on the reads. In the table there are some 41,000 distinct CDR3 sequences, under 15% of which are singletons. Sequenced material: a population of CD138-negative cells sorted from bone marrow. The receptor source for this set is a donor over 35 with multiple myeloma.

As regards this clonotype: A much larger clonotype is one base distant, so this may be a read error. This chain links TRBV7-8 with TRBJ1-1; 8 bases agree with TRBD1. CDR3 length equals 15 residues. Per the germline V gene, CDR1 is SGHVS and CDR2 is FQNEAQ. The CDR3 DNA sequence: TGTGCCAGCAGCTTAGGGACAGGGTCGAACACTGGAGCTTTCTTT. This sequence encodes CASSLGTGSNTGAFF.

This chain uses TRBV4-1 with TRBJ1-2; D gene ambiguous. V was pared by 3 bases and J by 2 bases, with 16 bases between. The V gene's germline CDR1 is MGHRA and CDR2 YSYEKL. The CDR3 is 16 amino acids. The DNA of the CDR3 is TGCGCCAGCAGCCAGCGCACAGCCATTGGAAACTATGGCTACACCTTC. It yields the protein CASSQRTAIGNYGYTF.

On this clonotype: One end of the junction fails to match germline, which may point to a read error. The chain couples TRBV20-1 to TRBJ2-1; 13 bases agree with TRBD2. Per germline, CDR1 DFQATT and CDR2 SNEGSKA (reference sequence). This CDR3 region has 13 residues. The CDR3 DNA is TGCAGTGCTACGACTAGCGGGAGGTATGAGCTGTTCTTC. This sequence encodes CSATTSGRYELFF.

The sample holds many counts of this clonotype. V and J are TRBV7-2 and TRBJ1-5; the D gene is possibly TRBD1 (5 bases). The germline CDR1 and CDR2 sequences are SGHTA and FQGNSA. With 5 bases removed from V and 9 bases from J, the gap between germline ends came to 14 bases. The CDR3 length is 13 residues. CDR3 residues: CASSQGGAWPQHF. The CDR3 DNA is TGTGCCAGCAGCCAAGGTGGGGCTTGGCCCCAGCATTTT.

This clonotype occurred many times. CDR3 region: CASSTGYRAYEQYF. CDR3 in DNA: TGTGCCAGCAGCACCGGCTACAGAGCCTACGAGCAGTACTTC. This chain connects TRBV11-2 to TRBJ2-7; no clear D gene. CDR3 length: 14 amino acids. Trimming removed 5 bases at V and 2 bases at J, with 13 bases between. Germline assignment: CDR1 SGHAT and CDR2 FQNNGV.

This clonotype came up many times. V gene TRBV11-2 combines with J gene TRBJ2-3, with D perhaps TRBD2 (5 bases). V lost 5 bases to trimming and J lost 8 bases, with 23 bases between them. The CDR3 extends over 16 amino acids. CDR1 is SGHAT and CDR2 is FQNNGV in the germline V gene. In DNA, the CDR3 is TGTGCCAGCAGCCCAACTCTAGCAGATTCTGGAAGTACGCAGTATTTT. Protein product: CASSPTLADSGSTQYF. Using reference TRBV11-2 and TRBJ2-3 for the parts outside the CDR3, the full variable domain is EAGVAQSPRYKIIEKRQSVAFWCNPISGHATLYWYQQILGQGPKLLIQFQNNGVVDDSQLPKDRFSAERLKGVDSTLKIQPAKLEDSAVYLCASSPTLADSGSTQYFGPGTRLTVL.

V and J are TRBV20-1 and TRBJ2-3; maybe TRBD2 (6 bases). V lost 0 bases and J 5 bases, leaving 27 bases between the germline ends. In germline, CDR1 is DFQATT, CDR2 SNEGSKA (reference sequence). This CDR3 comprises 19 residues. The CDR3 DNA reads as TGCAGTGCTAGAGATCTAAGGATGCGGTTAGGGGAGGCTGGAGATACGCAGTATTTT. Translating gives CSARDLRMRLGEAGDTQYF.

Of note for this clonotype: This sequence is one base from a far larger clone and is likely a read error. The rearrangement joins TRBV7-3 to TRBJ2-1; D is perhaps TRBD2 (6 bases). CDR1 and CDR2 from the germline V gene are SGHTA and FQGTGA. This CDR3 spans 13 amino acids. V was trimmed by 3 bases and J by 4 bases, leaving 7 bases between them. The CDR3 region has the DNA TGTGCCAGCAGCTTTAGCGGTTACAATGAGCAGTTCTTC. It encodes CASSFSGYNEQFF.

This clonotype appeared many times. The genes are TRBV28 and TRBJ2-7; the D call may be TRBD1 or TRBD2 (5 bases each). The V gene's germline CDR1 is MDHEN and CDR2 SYDVKM. V lost 5 bases and J 6 bases, leaving 17 bases between the germline ends. This CDR3 has 14 residues. The CDR3 nucleotides read TGTGCCAGCAGTCAAACACAGGATGGAGGCGAGCAGTACTTC. It codes for CASSQTQDGGEQYF.

The V call is TRBV5-1, the J call TRBJ2-1, with D tentatively TRBD2 (6 bases). This CDR3 is 14 amino acids long. Germline lookup yields CDR1 SGHRS and CDR2 YFSETQ. Between the trimmed V and J ends, which lost 7 bases and 5 bases, there was a span of 16 bases. The CDR3 DNA sequence: TGCGCCAGCGGAACTAGCCTTAAAAACAATGAGCAGTTCTTC. Translated: CASGTSLKNNEQFF.

This clonotype was detected many times. This chain joins TRBV24-1 and TRBJ2-1, with 8 positions matching TRBD2. The CDR3 spans 15 residues. With V trimmed by 1 base and J by 7 bases, 5 bases remained unmatched. Germline CDR1 and CDR2: KGHDR and SFDVKD. This chain's CDR3 is CATSDLSSGLNEQFF. CDR3 coding DNA: TGTGCCACCAGTGATTTATCTAGCGGGCTAAATGAGCAGTTCTTC.

This clonotype has a count of ten or more. The chain employs TRBV5-1 and TRBJ2-1; 8 bases fit TRBD2. Germline CDR1 and CDR2: SGHRS and YFSETQ. This CDR3 is 16 amino acids long. V lost 6 bases, J lost 8 bases, and 16 bases stayed unmatched. DNA for the CDR3: TGCGCCAGCAACTTTCAAGCGGGAGCCGGGGCGCATGAGCAGTTCTTC. Protein product: CASNFQAGAGAHEQFF. The complete variable domain, with remaining parts taken from reference TRBV5-1 and TRBJ2-1, reads KAGVTQTPRYLIKTRGQQVTLSCSPISGHRSVSWYQQTPGQGLQFLFEYFSETQRNKGNFPGRFSGRQFSNSRSEMNVSTLELGDSALYLCASNFQAGAGAHEQFFGPGTRLTVL.

About this clonotype: A much bigger clone sits one base away, suggesting this may be a read error. The rearrangement uses TRBV19 and TRBJ1-5, with D possibly TRBD1 on 5 matching bases. V was cut by 10 bases and J by 0 bases, with 16 bases left in between. There are 15 residues in the CDR3. CDR1 LNHDA and CDR2 SQIVND come from the germline V gene (reference sequence). For the CDR3, the DNA is TGTGCCACCCGACGGGGGGATTTTAGCAATCAGCCCCAGCATTTT. It codes for CATRRGDFSNQPQHF.

The table lists this clonotype with many counts. The chain has TRBV2 and TRBJ2-1; 9 nucleotides align to TRBD2. The CDR3 contains 17 residues. Germline loops: CDR1 SNHLY, CDR2 FYNNEI. After removal of 4 bases from V and 6 bases from J, the junction contained 13 bases not matched to a gene. CDR3 DNA: TGTGCCAGCAGTGTGACTAGCGGTCCGAGGGACCTCAATGAGCAGTTCTTC. This sequence encodes CASSVTSGPRDLNEQFF.

This clonotype was counted at least ten times. For the CDR3, the DNA is TGCGCCAGCAGCTTTGACAGGGCCAACACTGAAGCTTTCTTT. Its translation is CASSFDRANTEAFF. The genes are TRBV5-1 and TRBJ1-1; 7 nucleotides agree with TRBD1. CDR3 length: 14 amino acids. Per the germline V gene, CDR1 is SGHRS and CDR2 is YFSETQ. Trimming removed 2 bases from V and 2 bases from J; junction bases left unmatched: 3.

At least ten counts were recorded for this clonotype. CDR3 sequence (DNA): TGTGCCAGCAGCGGCCGACAGTTCCAAGAGACCCAGTACTTC. It translates to CASSGRQFQETQYF. The genes are TRBV7-2 and TRBJ2-5, with D maybe TRBD1 (5 bases). The CDR3 sequence is 14 residues long. In germline, CDR1 is SGHTA, CDR2 FQGNSA. V was trimmed by 5 bases and J by 1 base, leaving 11 bases between them. Complete variable domain (other parts from reference TRBV7-2 and TRBJ2-5): GAGVSQSPSNKVTEKGKDVELRCDPISGHTALYWYRQSLGQGLEFLIYFQGNSAPDKSGLPSDRFSAERTGGSVSTLTIQRTQQEDSAVYLCASSGRQFQETQYFGPGTRLLVL.

The sample holds many counts of this clonotype. The V gene is TRBV4-2, the J gene TRBJ1-5; no reliable D call. Looked up from germline, CDR1 is LGHNA and CDR2 is YNFKEQ. Trimming removed 0 bases at V and 0 bases at J, with 9 bases between. The CDR3 has 16 residues. The CDR3, as DNA: TGTGCCAGCAGCCAAGAACACCAAGGTAGCAATCAGCCCCAGCATTTT. This translates into CASSQEHQGSNQPQHF.

This clonotype qualifies as medium-sized (0.01 to 0.1%). The chain employs TRBV14 and TRBJ2-3; D is perhaps TRBD1 or TRBD2 (5 bases each). V shed 1 base and J shed 7 bases, with 30 bases lying between them. There are 20 residues in the CDR3. The V gene's germline CDR1 is SGHDN and CDR2 FVKESK. The CDR3 loop reads CASSQGGTTRDPRGTHTQYF. CDR3 nucleotide sequence: TGTGCCAGCAGCCAAGGTGGGACGACAAGGGACCCTAGGGGAACTCATACGCAGTATTTT.

This clonotype was recorded a few times. A clone one base away is much larger, so this may be a read error. This sequence joins TRBV5-1 and TRBJ1-5, with a weak D call TRBD1 (6 bases). V was pared by 4 bases and J by 3 bases, with 14 bases between. The CDR3 covers 15 residues. Germline V lookup: CDR1 SGHRS, CDR2 YFSETQ. The CDR3 bases are TGCGCCAGCAGCCTTGGACAGAATTTCAATCAGCCCCAGCATTTT. Translation: CASSLGQNFNQPQHF.

With regard to this clonotype: One end of the junction fails to match germline, which may point to a read error. This chain links TRBV24-1 with TRBJ1-1, with TRBD1 matching 9 bases. The CDR3 covers 14 residues. Germline CDR1 and CDR2: KGHDR and SFDVKD. DNA for the CDR3: TGTGCCACCGGTCCCGGGACAGGGAACACCGAAGCTTTCTTT. Translated, it gives CATGPGTGNTEAFF.

J is TRBJ2-1 and V is TRBV29-1; 13 bases map to TRBD2. The V segment lost 4 bases and the J segment 9 bases; nucleotides outside the gene matches: 9. Germline lookup yields CDR1 SQVTM and CDR2 ANQGSEA. The CDR3 is 15 amino acids. The DNA of the CDR3 is TGCAGCGTTGTTCCGGGACTAGCGGGAAGGGGTGAGCAGTTCTTC. It specifies CSVVPGLAGRGEQFF.

With regard to this clonotype: A read error is likely here: a far larger clone is one base away. This chain uses TRBV29-1 with TRBJ1-6, with D uncertain. This CDR3 is built from 12 residues. Germline CDR1 and CDR2: SQVTM and ANQGSEA. CDR3 region: CSVGGGRTEALF. In nucleotides, the CDR3 is TGCAGCGTTGGAGGAGGGAGGACTGAAGCTCTCTTT.

The chain carries TRBV24-1 and TRBJ2-1; 9 bases fit TRBD2. The CDR3 extends over 19 amino acids. From germline, CDR1 is KGHDR and CDR2 SFDVKD. J was trimmed by 5 bases and V by 0 bases; bases with no gene match: 13. The CDR3 nucleotides are TGTGCCACCAGTGATTTGTGGGGGTCACTAGCGGGTAGTCACAATGAGCAGTTCTTC. This encodes CATSDLWGSLAGSHNEQFF.

Details on this clonotype: A much larger clone is a single base away; this may be a read error. Given the absence of the conserved phenylalanine or tryptophan at the CDR3 end, a read error is likely. V usage is TRBV7-9 and J usage is TRBJ2-5; D perhaps matches TRBD2 (6 bases). The V end was cut by 5 bases, the J end by 5 bases, with 15 bases between. The CDR3 spans 14 residues. Germline V lookup: CDR1 SEHNR, CDR2 FQNEAQ (reference sequence). The CDR3 loop is CASSRGLQPETQYL. DNA for the CDR3: TGTGCCAGCAGCCGGGGACTGCAGCCCGAGACCCAGTACCTC.

This clonotype was detected many times. The V gene is TRBV20-1, the J gene TRBJ2-7; 8 bases align to TRBD2. Trimming removed 6 bases from V and 5 bases from J; junction bases left unmatched: 12. The V gene's germline CDR1 is DFQATT and CDR2 SNEGSKA (reference sequence). The CDR3 is 14 residues long. CDR3: CSATGTSVFHEQYF. The CDR3 DNA sequence: TGCAGTGCGACGGGGACTAGTGTGTTCCACGAGCAGTACTTC.

A remark on this clonotype: A far larger clone differs by one base, so this is likely a read error. J is TRBJ2-2 and V is TRBV12-3 or TRBV12-4, with TRBD1 as a possible D gene (6 bases). The CDR3 has 15 amino acids. CDR3 protein: CASGQYRANTGELFF. The DNA for the CDR3 is TGTGCTAGTGGCCAGTACAGGGCGAACACCGGGGAGCTGTTTTTT.

This clonotype was seen ten or more times. The CDR3 DNA is TGCGCCAGCAGCTTTCCTAGCGGGCTGTCCAATGAGCAGTTCTTC. Protein sequence: CASSFPSGLSNEQFF. The chain uses TRBV5-1 and TRBJ2-1; 8 bases map to TRBD2. This CDR3 has 15 residues. J was trimmed by 6 bases and V by 2 bases; bases with no gene match: 7. The germline CDR1 and CDR2 sequences are SGHRS and YFSETQ.

This clonotype was seen at least ten times. The rearrangement uses TRBV23-1 and TRBJ1-2; tentative D call: TRBD1 (6 bases). TRBV23-1 is noted as an ORF with a role that remains uncertain. The CDR3 is 13 residues long. Deletions cut 7 bases from V and 4 bases from J, with 13 bases between. CDR3 sequence (DNA): TGCGCCAGCACCCCCACAGGGCCCTATGGCTACACCTTC. Its translation is CASTPTGPYGYTF.

In this sample, this clonotype turned up many times. The J gene is TRBJ2-3, the V gene TRBV18; D unclear. The CDR3 contains 15 residues. With 0 bases removed from V and 4 bases from J, the gap between germline ends came to 11 bases. Germline CDR1 is KGHSH and CDR2 is LQKENI. CDR3 nucleotides: TGTGCCAGCTCACCACCTAGCAGGATCTCAGATACGCAGTATTTT. Translating gives CASSPPSRISDTQYF.

Of note for this clonotype: A junction end diverges from the germline sequence, so it may reflect a read error. CDR3 loop: CASSSYGGMETLYF. DNA for the CDR3: TGTGCCAGCAGCTCCTATGGGGGCATGGAGACCCTGTACTTC. The chain uses TRBV28 and TRBJ2-5; tentative D call: TRBD1 (6 bases). The germline V gene has CDR1 MDHEN and CDR2 SYDVKM. This CDR3 has 14 amino acids.